The subject of this entry is one TCR beta chain. Its antigen is undetermined. The sample comes from a study of T cell responses to AZD1222 COVID-19 vaccine. General study results and limits: Regions left unmutated in variants are reportedly the target of nearly half of spike-specific TCRs.

TCRdb keeps only in-frame clones here, not all; method: immunoSEQ multiplex PCR. The sample has 100,000 to 150,000 clones, 85% to 90% seen once. The germline V gene encodes CDR1 SGHAT and CDR2 FQNNGV. V lost 5 bases and J lost 0, with 14 bases in between. The CDR3 has 15 amino acids. The receptor comes from an adult in good health. V usage is TRBV11-2 and J usage is TRBJ2-7, with a possible D match to TRBD2 (6 bases). The source was peripheral blood, collected on day 0 of MenACWY control vaccination. The CDR3 loop is CASSLRDSSSYEQYF. Here the CDR3 DNA reads TGTGCCAGCAGCCTCCGGGACTCAAGCTCCTACGAGCAGTACTTC.